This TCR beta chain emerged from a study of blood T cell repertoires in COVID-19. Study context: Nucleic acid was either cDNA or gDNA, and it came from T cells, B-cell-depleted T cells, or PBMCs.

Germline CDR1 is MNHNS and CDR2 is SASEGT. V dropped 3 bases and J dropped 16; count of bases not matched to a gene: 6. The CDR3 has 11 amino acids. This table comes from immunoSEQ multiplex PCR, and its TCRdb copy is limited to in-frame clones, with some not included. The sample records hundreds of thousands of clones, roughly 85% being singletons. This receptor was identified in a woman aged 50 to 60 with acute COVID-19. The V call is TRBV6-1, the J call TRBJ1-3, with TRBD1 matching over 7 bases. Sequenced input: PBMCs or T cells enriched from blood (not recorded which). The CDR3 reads CASSDRDSQYF. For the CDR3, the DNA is TGTGCCAGCAGTGATCGGGACAGCCAGTATTTT.